Below, 17 T cell receptor beta chains from the same sample are listed, as sequenced in a study of shared clonotypes between healthy human individuals. As defined, naive CD8 cells were CD45RO-negative and positively selected for CCR7, with terminally differentiated effector memory CD45RA+ cells excluded. Some clones are missing from TCRdb's copy, which holds only in-frame ones; the method was immunoSEQ multiplex PCR. This table has some 600,000 clones, about 96% appearing once. The sequencing input was naive CD8+ T cells sorted from blood. The origin of the receptors is a woman aged 25 to 39 in good health.

The chain is built from TRBV4-1 and TRBJ1-3; D unclear. The CDR3 spans 18 residues. The V and J ends lost 5 bases and 0 bases respectively, with 20 bases between them. Germline lookup yields CDR1 MGHRA and CDR2 YSYEKL. This chain's CDR3 is CASSSFRADILSGNTIYF. The CDR3 DNA follows: TGCGCCAGCAGCAGTTTTCGGGCCGACATCCTCTCTGGAAACACCATATATTTT.

The genes are TRBV5-4 and TRBJ1-2; 8 positions agree with TRBD1. There are 15 residues in the CDR3. Germline V gene lookup returns CDR1 SGHNT and CDR2 YYREEE (reference sequence). With V trimmed by 3 bases and J by 2 bases, 6 bases remained unmatched. As DNA, the CDR3 is TGTGCCAGCAGCTCGGACAGGGAGGAGAACTATGGCTACACCTTC. Its protein product is CASSSDREENYGYTF. The full variable domain, its missing parts supplied by reference TRBV5-4 and TRBJ1-2, is ETGVTQSPTHLIKTRGQQVTLRCSSQSGHNTVSWYQQALGQGPQFIFQYYREEENGRGNFPPRFSGLQFPNYSSELNVNALELDDSALYLCASSSDREENYGYTFGSGTRLTVV.

The chain links TRBV28 to TRBJ2-7; 8 bases align to TRBD1. Germline trimming cut 7 bases from V and 0 bases from J; bases unmatched to any gene: 5. CDR3 length equals 14 residues. CDR1 is MDHEN, CDR2 SYDVKM, per germline. The CDR3 protein is CASIGTGSSYEQYF. CDR3 DNA: TGTGCCAGCATCGGGACAGGAAGCTCCTACGAGCAGTACTTC. Variable domain in full (rest from reference TRBV28 and TRBJ2-7): DVKVTQSSRYLVKRTGEKVFLECVQDMDHENMFWYRQDPGLGLRLIYFSYDVKMKEKGDIPEGYSVSREKKERFSLILESASTNQTSMYLCASIGTGSSYEQYFGPGTRLTVT.

The CDR3 is CASSPTGTTQYF. The CDR3 DNA is TGCGCCAGCAGCCCAACAGGGACTACGCAGTATTTT. The chain joins TRBV4-1 to TRBJ2-3; maybe TRBD1 (6 bases). V was cut by 4 bases and J by 8 bases, with 10 bases left in between. CDR3 length: 12 amino acids. CDR1 is MGHRA and CDR2 is YSYEKL in the germline V gene.

The V and J genes are TRBV2 and TRBJ2-7, with D possibly called TRBD1 or TRBD2 (6 bases each). The CDR3 is made up of 14 amino acids. Per germline, CDR1 SNHLY and CDR2 FYNNEI. Trimming shortened V by 2 bases and J by 6 bases, and 14 bases separated the two germline ends. The CDR3 here is CASSESPGAAEQYF. The CDR3 nucleotides read TGTGCCAGCAGTGAAAGTCCGGGGGCGGCCGAGCAGTACTTC.

The CDR3 nucleotides are TGTGCCAGCAGTCCTACGGGACAGGGAGTTTATGGCTACACCTTC. This sequence encodes CASSPTGQGVYGYTF. This chain uses TRBV28 with TRBJ1-2; 9 bases are a match to TRBD1. Germline trimming cut 5 bases from V and 5 bases from J; bases unmatched to any gene: 9. The CDR3 has 15 amino acids. Germline V CDR1 and CDR2: MDHEN, SYDVKM.

V gene TRBV28 combines with J gene TRBJ2-7, with 11 bases aligning to TRBD2. The germline gives CDR1 MDHEN, CDR2 SYDVKM. V was clipped by 6 bases and J by 0 bases; unmatched bases: 13. The CDR3 covers 18 residues. CDR3 sequence reads: CASSRGLAGLLRSYEQYF. The CDR3 bases are TGTGCCAGCAGCAGAGGACTAGCGGGCCTCCTTCGCTCCTACGAGCAGTACTTC.

The chain recombines TRBV14 with TRBJ2-7; possibly TRBD1 or TRBD2 for D (5 bases each). CDR1 SGHDN and CDR2 FVKESK come from the germline V gene. The CDR3 is made up of 15 amino acids. V was pared by 2 bases and J by 3 bases, with 14 bases between. The CDR3 nucleotides are TGTGCCAGCAGCCAATTTTTCGGGGACCTCTACGAGCAGTACTTC. Its protein is CASSQFFGDLYEQYF.

The chain links TRBV11-3 to TRBJ2-2; D is possibly TRBD1 or TRBD2 (6 bases each). The CDR3 is 15 amino acids. Germline CDR1 and CDR2: SGHNT and YENEEA. V lost 0 bases to trimming and J lost 3 bases, with 8 bases between them. The CDR3 loop reads CASSLDRGDTGELFF. In nucleotides, the CDR3 is TGTGCCAGCAGCTTAGATAGGGGGGACACCGGGGAGCTGTTTTTT.

The genes are TRBV19 and TRBJ2-3, with 8 bases aligning to TRBD2. Germline CDR1 is LNHDA and CDR2 is SQIVND (reference sequence). J gave up 1 base and V 3 bases, and 3 bases lay outside the gene matches. The CDR3 loop spans 15 amino acids. CDR3 region: CASSILSGGTDTQYF. CDR3 in DNA: TGTGCCAGTAGTATCCTTAGCGGGGGCACAGATACGCAGTATTTT.

The count of this clone is one. The rearrangement uses TRBV9 and TRBJ2-1; a weak D match, TRBD2 (5 bases). From germline, CDR1 is SGDLS and CDR2 YYNGEE. This CDR3 is built from 14 residues. The V and J ends lost 0 bases and 6 bases respectively, with 10 bases between them. CDR3 in DNA: TGTGCCAGCAGCGTAGCGGTTAGCGCCAATGAGCAGTTCTTC. Protein sequence: CASSVAVSANEQFF. The full variable domain, its missing parts supplied by reference TRBV9 and TRBJ2-1, is DSGVTQTPKHLITATGQRVTLRCSPRSGDLSVYWYQQSLDQGLQFLIQYYNGEERAKGNILERFSAQQFPDLHSELNLSSLELGDSALYFCASSVAVSANEQFFGPGTRLTVL.

J is TRBJ2-1 and V is TRBV5-1, with TRBD2 matching over 9 bases. J was trimmed by 13 bases and V by 0 bases; bases with no gene match: 11. CDR3 size: 15 residues. Germline CDR1 SGHRS, CDR2 YFSETQ. The CDR3 bases are TGCGCCAGCAGCTTGGCAGCGGGAGGCCCCCAAATCCAGTTCTTC. This codes for CASSLAAGGPQIQFF.

The chain employs TRBV11-2 and TRBJ2-1; no firm D call. Germline CDR1 is SGHAT and CDR2 is FQNNGV. Trimming shortened V by 3 bases and J by 10 bases, and 10 bases separated the two germline ends. The CDR3 is 12 residues long. The CDR3 is CASSFRSGEQFF. The CDR3 DNA reads TGTGCCAGCAGCTTCCGTAGTGGCGAGCAGTTCTTC. The full variable domain, in which reference TRBV11-2 and TRBJ2-1 provide the parts outside the CDR3, is EAGVAQSPRYKIIEKRQSVAFWCNPISGHATLYWYQQILGQGPKLLIQFQNNGVVDDSQLPKDRFSAERLKGVDSTLKIQPAKLEDSAVYLCASSFRSGEQFFGPGTRLTVL.

The chain recombines TRBV25-1 with TRBJ2-1, with 7 bases identical to TRBD2. V lost 2 bases and J lost 9; bases outside the gene matches: 7. This CDR3 has 14 residues. Germline CDR1 reads MGHDK; CDR2 reads SYGVNS. CDR3 sequence: CASSEPQASGEQFF. CDR3 sequence (DNA): TGTGCCAGCAGTGAACCTCAGGCTAGCGGTGAGCAGTTCTTC. The full variable domain, its missing parts supplied by reference TRBV25-1 and TRBJ2-1, is EADIYQTPRYLVIGTGKKITLECSQTMGHDKMYWYQQDPGMELHLIHYSYGVNSTEKGDLSSESTVSRIRTEHFPLTLESARPSHTSQYLCASSEPQASGEQFFGPGTRLTVL.

In regard to this clone: At one of its ends the junction is not consistent with the germline gene, which may arise from a read error. The chain recombines TRBV6-5 with TRBJ2-7; 7 bases match TRBD1. Germline-derived CDR1 and CDR2 are MNHEY and SVGAGI. The CDR3 extends over 10 amino acids. In DNA, the CDR3 is TGTGCCAGCAGTGGGGGACAGATTCTTTTC. Amino acids: CASSGGQILF.

The rearrangement joins TRBV11-2 to TRBJ2-1; 12 bases match TRBD2. V lost 5 bases, J lost 4 bases, and 9 bases stayed unmatched. Per germline, CDR1 SGHAT and CDR2 FQNNGV. The length of the CDR3 is 17 residues. The CDR3 protein is CASSPSGRASPYNEQFF. The CDR3 DNA is TGTGCCAGCAGCCCTAGCGGGAGGGCCTCCCCGTACAATGAGCAGTTCTTC.

V gene TRBV2 combines with J gene TRBJ2-7; 8 bases fit TRBD2. Germline values: CDR1 SNHLY, CDR2 FYNNEI. This CDR3 contains 15 residues. V lost 4 bases to trimming and J lost 3 bases; unmatched junction nucleotides: 8. As DNA, the CDR3 is TGTGCCAGCAGTGGACTACTAGCGGAGGACTACGAGCAGTACTTC. It codes for CASSGLLAEDYEQYF.